Below are 22 T cell receptor beta chains sequenced from a single sample in a study of blood T cells in healthy people across ages. A second PCR, run for about 7 to 11 cycles, used a sample-barcoded 5' primer plus a J-beta primer mix. TCRdb ran MiXCR on the 5' RACE reads and lists one entry per CDR3 protein. The sample lists some 1.7 million distinct CDR3 sequences, about 28% seen once, with about 7.7% in the top ten. Sequencing input: blood. The receptors were sampled from a woman under 40 in good health.

This clonotype appeared many times. This rearrangement joins TRBV27 to TRBJ2-7; a weak D match, TRBD2 (6 bases). Germline V gene sequence: CDR1 MNHEY, CDR2 SMNVEV (reference sequence). The V end lost 2 bases, the J end lost 4 bases, and 15 bases lay between the germline ends. CDR3 length: 15 amino acids. The DNA for the CDR3 is TGTGCCAGCAGTTTAGTAGCCAGGGAGGTGTACGAGCAGTACTTC. Translating it yields CASSLVAREVYEQYF.

The chain couples TRBV20-1 to TRBJ2-3; 7 nucleotides line up with TRBD1. This CDR3 is 16 amino acids long. Germline CDR1 is DFQATT and CDR2 is SNEGSKA (reference sequence). The junction had 8 bases not matched to a gene; V was cut back by 2 bases and J by 0 bases. This CDR3 reads CSARSPGQLSTDTQYF. CDR3 DNA sequence: TGCAGTGCTAGATCCCCGGGACAGCTAAGCACAGATACGCAGTATTTT.

The rearrangement joins TRBV6-2 or TRBV6-3 to TRBJ2-1, with 10 bases that match TRBD2. Unmatched junction bases numbered 16, after V lost 1 base and J lost 10 bases. Germline V gives CDR1 MNHEY, CDR2 SVGEGT. This CDR3 contains 18 residues. The DNA of the CDR3 is TGTGCCAGCAGTTACTACGTAACCGCTTCTAGCGGGAGAGGAGAGCAGTTCTTC. This translates into CASSYYVTASSGRGEQFF.

The sample holds a few counts of this clonotype. This chain links TRBV12-5 with TRBJ2-1; maybe TRBD2 (6 bases). The CDR3 is made up of 14 amino acids. Trimming took 7 bases from V and 4 from J, leaving 14 bases between them. The germline CDR1 and CDR2 sequences are LGHNT and FRNRAP. CDR3 sequence reads: CASATGVAYNEQFF. DNA of the CDR3: TGTGCTAGTGCCACGGGGGTCGCTTACAATGAGCAGTTCTTC. Based on the CDR3 plus reference TRBV12-5 and TRBJ2-1, the full variable domain is DARVTQTPRHKVTEMGQEVTMRCQPILGHNTVFWYRQTMMQGLELLAYFRNRAPLDDSGMPKDRFSAEMPDATLATLKIQPSEPRDSAVYFCASATGVAYNEQFFGPGTRLTVL.

This sequence joins TRBV7-9 and TRBJ1-1; D might be TRBD1 (5 bases). This CDR3 has 15 residues. V gave up 3 bases and J gave up 2 bases, with 13 bases separating them. Germline CDR1 is SEHNR and CDR2 is FQNEAQ (reference sequence). Written as DNA, the CDR3 is TGTGCCAGCAGCTTCGCAGACAGCCGAAACACTGAAGCTTTCTTT. Translated: CASSFADSRNTEAFF.

Comment on this clonotype: A much larger clonotype is one base distant, so this may be a read error. The chain has TRBV3-1 and TRBJ2-1, with D tentatively TRBD2 (6 bases). Trimming took 8 bases from V and 9 from J, leaving 20 bases between them. Germline V lookup: CDR1 LGHDT, CDR2 YNNKEL (reference sequence). The CDR3 contains 14 residues. The CDR3 loop reads CASGYEGLRSEQFF. As DNA, the CDR3 is TGTGCCAGCGGCTATGAGGGACTGAGGAGTGAGCAGTTCTTC.

This clonotype was counted between two and nine times. The chain carries TRBV7-9 and TRBJ2-3, with 7 bases fitting TRBD1. Germline V CDR1 and CDR2: SEHNR, FQNEAQ (reference sequence). The CDR3 sequence is 14 residues long. The J segment lost 5 bases and the V segment lost 3 bases, leaving 5 bases of the junction unmatched. The chain's CDR3 is CASSFYRGGDTQYF. The CDR3 coding sequence is TGTGCCAGCAGCTTTTACAGGGGCGGAGATACGCAGTATTTT. Full variable domain (remainder filled in from reference TRBV7-9 and TRBJ2-3): DTGVSQNPRHKITKRGQNVTFRCDPISEHNRLYWYRQTLGQGPEFLTYFQNEAQLEKSRLLSDRFSAERPKGSFSTLEIQRTEQGDSAMYLCASSFYRGGDTQYFGPGTRLTVL.

To note about this clonotype: One end of the junction is discordant with germline, which a read error may explain. V and J are TRBV7-3 and TRBJ2-1, with D possibly being TRBD1 (5 bases). This CDR3 has 12 residues. Per the germline V gene, CDR1 is SGHTA and CDR2 is FQGTGA. The CDR3 region has the DNA TGTGCCAGCATCTTAGCAGGGAATGAACAGTTCTTC. It specifies CASILAGNEQFF.

Regarding this clonotype: The germline gene is not matched at one end of the junction; a read error may be the cause. This chain links TRBV12-3 or TRBV12-4 with TRBJ2-5, with TRBD1 matching over 7 bases. The CDR3 consists of 17 residues. The DNA for the CDR3 is TGTACCAGCAGTTTAGATTCCGGGACAGTCCACCGAGAGACCCAGTACTTC. Protein product: CTSSLDSGTVHRETQYF.

With regard to this clonotype: This may stem from a read error, because a much larger clone lies one nucleotide away. The chain combines TRBV29-1 with TRBJ2-7; TRBD2 might be the D (5 bases). The CDR3 runs 13 residues. Trimming stripped 5 bases from V and 8 bases from J, with 19 bases between. Germline-derived CDR1 and CDR2 are SQVTM and ANQGSEA. The CDR3 region has the DNA TGCAGCGTTAAAGGGTCTAGCTCCTGCAAGCAGTACTTC. It yields the protein CSVKGSSSCKQYF.

This clonotype occurred once. This chain joins TRBV7-2 and TRBJ2-5, with 7 bases matching TRBD1. The J call may be mistaken, given a closer DNA end match to TRBJ2-1. CDR3 size: 15 residues. Germline V gene sequence: CDR1 SGHTA, CDR2 FQGNSA. For the CDR3, the DNA is TGTGCCAGCAGCTTAGGACGACAGGGACAAGAGACCCAGTTCTTC. Its translation: CASSLGRQGQETQFF.

This clonotype was seen a few times. The genes are TRBV7-2 and TRBJ2-4; the D gene is possibly TRBD1 (5 bases). Germline V gene sequence: CDR1 SGHTA, CDR2 FQGNSA. This CDR3 has 14 residues. Trimming removed 5 bases at V and 6 bases at J, with 14 bases between. Here the CDR3 reads CASSPQGIGNIQYF. The CDR3 region has the DNA TGTGCCAGCAGCCCCCAGGGTATTGGAAACATTCAGTACTTC.

This clonotype has only a few counts. The J gene is TRBJ2-7, the V gene TRBV28, with D possibly TRBD2 on 6 matching bases. The CDR3 length is 12 residues. Germline-derived CDR1 and CDR2 are MDHEN and SYDVKM. V lost 8 bases and J 6 bases, leaving 14 bases between the germline ends. Here the CDR3 reads CASLSVGGEQYF. The CDR3 coding sequence is TGTGCCAGCCTATCCGTCGGGGGCGAGCAGTACTTC.

This chain uses TRBV5-5 with TRBJ2-1, with D perhaps TRBD1 (6 bases). This CDR3 is built from 13 residues. CDR1 is SGHKS and CDR2 is YYEKEE in the germline V gene (reference sequence). V was trimmed by 3 bases and J by 10 bases, leaving 14 bases between them. The CDR3 DNA follows: TGTGCCAGCAGCTCAACAGGGCATGGCGAGCAGTTCTTC. Amino acid sequence: CASSSTGHGEQFF.

The CDR3 nucleotides read TGTGCCAGCAGCCCGTCTTCTCGCACTGAAGCTTTCTTT. Amino acid sequence: CASSPSSRTEAFF. The chain recombines TRBV11-2 with TRBJ1-1, with D unclear. Germline V CDR1 and CDR2: SGHAT, FQNNGV. V was clipped by 5 bases and J by 4 bases, with 11 bases between them. The CDR3 is 13 residues long.

The rearrangement joins TRBV20-1 to TRBJ2-7; 9 positions agree with TRBD1. J gave up 6 bases and V 6 bases, and 6 bases lay outside the gene matches. Germline CDR1 is DFQATT and CDR2 is SNEGSKA (reference sequence). The CDR3 spans 12 residues. The chain's CDR3 is CSASGQGSEQYF. In DNA, the CDR3 is TGCAGTGCCTCGGGACAGGGTAGCGAGCAGTACTTC.

This clonotype was seen a handful of times. The rearrangement uses TRBV7-9 and TRBJ1-1, with D tentatively TRBD1 (5 bases). V was pared by 1 base and J by 8 bases, with 11 bases between. The germline V gene has CDR1 SEHNR and CDR2 FQNEAQ (reference sequence). The CDR3 consists of 13 residues. CDR3 in amino acids: CASSLGLQAEAFF. The CDR3 region has the DNA TGTGCCAGCAGCTTAGGGTTACAGGCCGAAGCTTTCTTT.

Note on this clonotype: This CDR3 fails to terminate in the conserved phenylalanine or tryptophan, so it likely reflects a read error. The chain recombines TRBV9 with TRBJ2-6; 7 bases line up with TRBD2. The CDR3 extends over 17 amino acids. Germline CDR1 and CDR2: SGDLS and YYNGEE. Trimming cost V 4 bases and J 4 bases; bases outside gene matches: 11. The CDR3 protein is CASSPLAGGSGANVLTC. DNA for the CDR3: TGTGCCAGCAGCCCCCTCGCCGGGGGGTCGGGGGCCAACGTCCTGACTTGC.

V and J are TRBV20-1 and TRBJ2-3; 9 bases map to TRBD1. The germline V gene encodes CDR1 DFQATT and CDR2 SNEGSKA (reference sequence). V gave up 6 bases and J gave up 4 bases; unmatched junction bases: 8. This CDR3 is 14 amino acids long. CDR3 region: CSAETGGGPDTQYF. CDR3 nucleotides: TGCAGTGCAGAAACAGGGGGCGGACCAGATACGCAGTATTTT.

This clonotype turned up a few times. V usage is TRBV28 and J usage is TRBJ2-3; D assignment may be TRBD1 or TRBD2 (5 bases each). Trimming removed 0 bases at V and 0 bases at J, with 13 bases between. CDR1 is MDHEN, CDR2 SYDVKM, per germline. The CDR3 runs to 17 residues. The CDR3 reads CASSLWGRGASTDTQYF. The DNA for the CDR3 is TGTGCCAGCAGTTTATGGGGACGCGGCGCTAGCACAGATACGCAGTATTTT.

The V gene is TRBV6-1, the J gene TRBJ2-3; D is possibly TRBD2 (5 bases). V lost 2 bases, J lost 0 bases, and 9 bases lay in between. The CDR3 spans 15 residues. Germline CDR1 and CDR2: MNHNS and SASEGT. CDR3 amino acids: CASSERRYSTDTQYF. The CDR3 DNA reads as TGTGCCAGCAGTGAACGGAGGTACAGCACAGATACGCAGTATTTT.

Comments on this clonotype: One end of the junction does not line up with germline, which may come from a read error. The chain employs TRBV12-5 and TRBJ2-6; D might be TRBD1 (6 bases). Germline V lookup: CDR1 LGHNT, CDR2 FRNRAP. The CDR3 sequence is 16 residues long. The CDR3, as DNA: TGTGCTAGTGGTTTGGGAGGGGGTGCTGGGGCCAACGTCCTGGCTTTC. Protein sequence: CASGLGGGAGANVLAF.